Listed here is a single T cell receptor beta chain. Its specific antigen is unknown. No clone much larger than this one lies a single base away; base qualities are absent. These data belong to a study of T cell repertoires in cytomegalovirus infection (dated by TCRdb to about 2019). Turning to the overall study: Recently identified HLA-C-restricted CMV epitopes, whose presentation resists viral immunomodulation, were targeted by peptide stimulations together with well-studied HLA-B-restricted epitopes. Donor HLA type was relevant to the analysis, because carriage of CMV infection together with the matching HLA type was indicated by public TCR beta signatures.

This specimen's treatment or condition label, per the study, means: in vitro stimulation with specific CMV peptide epitopes to enrich CMV-specific T cells. Overall results and qualifications from the work: The ex vivo response was dominated by HLA-C-restricted CMV-specific TCR beta clonotypes, which also provided the single most frequent clonotype in two of eight donors. In both this cohort and an independent cohort of some 380 donors, the cumulative frequency of public TCR beta family members distinguished carriers of CMV infection plus the relevant HLA type.

Between the V and J ends, shortened by 0 bases and 1 base respectively, the junction contains 14 bases. CDR3 length: 17 amino acids, cysteine to phenylalanine. Only the CDR3 region is kept as DNA, spanning 51 bases read in frame from base 1. CDR1 and CDR2 (MNHNY, SVGAGI) derive from the germline V gene (reference sequence). Sequencing was carried out with an Illumina HiSeq 1500. TCRdb took the public reads, trimmed them with fastp at Q25, ran MiXCR for clone calling and kept in-frame beta chains. Each entry is one CDR3 protein sequence, shown with its most common DNA and genes. For this sample there are nearly 700,000 distinct CDR3 sequences; around 32% appear just once. The ten largest clones add up to over 15% of the sample.

The TCR originated in a human donor in good health (CMV status not recorded). Some clones in this sample may be carry-over from other donors' samples. Here the sequenced sample was cultured PBMCs, taken from culture after CMV antigen stimulation. The rearrangement joined TRBV6-6 to TRBJ2-3; the D gene is perhaps TRBD1, from 5 matching bases. The CDR3 is CASSYSNRQGGTDTQYF. The DNA sequence follows: TGTGCCAGCAGTTACTCGAATCGGCAGGGTGGCACAGATACGCAGTATTTT.